The present T cell receptor beta chain was sequenced within a study of T-cell memory formation after mild COVID-19. Constant-segment-primed 5'RACE gave TCR alpha and TCR beta cDNA libraries with sample barcodes and UMIs. TCRdb independently ran MiXCR on the 5' RACE reads; one entry per CDR3 protein. The sample has 150,000 to 200,000 distinct CDR3 sequences; 16% are singletons. The CDR3 has 14 residues. Losses at the gene ends were 5 bases for V and 3 bases for J; bases not matched to a gene: 1. This clonotype was detected a few times. Its antigen is undetermined. Study results and limitations: Contracting clones, day 15 to 85, had balanced CD4/CD8, and later expanders favored CD4+. Clones which contracted sat mainly in CM and EM if CD4+, and in EMRA if CD8+.

The chain has TRBV12-3 or TRBV12-4 and TRBJ2-5; the match to TRBD2 covers 12 bases. The TCR originated in an adult woman who had mild COVID-19 (a few samples of this study predate the infection). Cell type and time point are not known. The sample consisted of PBMCs or a T cell subset sorted from them (not recorded which). The CDR3 loop is CASSPSGREETQYF. The CDR3 DNA sequence: TGTGCCAGCAGTCCTAGCGGGAGGGAAGAGACCCAGTACTTC.